The 16 T cell receptor beta chains below all came from one sample that was sequenced in a study of T-cell memory formation after mild COVID-19. One entry per CDR3 protein, called by TCRdb with MiXCR from the 5' RACE reads. In the table there are around 60,000 distinct CDR3 sequences, over 7.5% of which are singletons. Material for sequencing was PBMCs or a T cell subset sorted from them (not recorded which). All receptors come from a man aged 18 to 30 who had mild COVID-19 (a few samples of this study predate the infection). Cell type and time point are not known.

This clonotype has a count of ten or more. V usage is TRBV4-3 and J usage is TRBJ2-3; a possible D gene is TRBD1 (5 bases). This CDR3 spans 16 amino acids. V lost 1 base and J 4 bases, leaving 15 bases between the germline ends. From germline, CDR1 is LGHNA and CDR2 YSLEER. The CDR3 reads CASSQVWGQGADTQYF. The CDR3, as DNA: TGCGCCAGCAGCCAAGTATGGGGCCAAGGGGCAGATACGCAGTATTTT.

The chain couples TRBV18 to TRBJ1-2; TRBD1 agrees at 10 bases. V was pared by 6 bases and J by 3 bases, with 7 bases of the junction left unmatched. The CDR3 totals 15 residues. Germline V gives CDR1 KGHSH, CDR2 LQKENI. Here the CDR3 reads CASSPDRGHDYGYTF. The CDR3 DNA reads TGTGCCAGCTCGCCCGACAGGGGGCACGACTATGGCTACACCTTC. The variable domain in full, completed from reference TRBV18 and TRBJ1-2, reads NAGVMQNPRHLVRRRGQEARLRCSPMKGHSHVYWYRQLPEEGLKFMVYLQKENIIDESGMPKERFSAEFPKEGPSILRIQQVVRGDSAAYFCASSPDRGHDYGYTFGSGTRLTVV.

The chain combines TRBV5-1 with TRBJ1-6; D is unresolved. Germline CDR1 is SGHRS and CDR2 is YFSETQ. The V end was cut by 0 bases, the J end by 5 bases, with 6 bases between. The CDR3 runs 14 residues. The CDR3 is CASSLGIDNSPLHF. The CDR3 nucleotides are TGCGCCAGCAGCTTGGGGATTGATAATTCACCCCTCCACTTT.

The table lists this clonotype with many counts. The V and J genes are TRBV5-1 and TRBJ2-3; possible D gene TRBD2, 5 bases. Trimming took 9 bases from V and 0 from J, leaving 14 bases between them. This CDR3 region has 14 residues. Germline V CDR1 and CDR2: SGHRS, YFSETQ. CDR3 sequence: CATRATLSTDTQYF. Here the CDR3 DNA reads TGCGCCACGCGGGCGACTCTAAGCACAGATACGCAGTATTTT.

This clonotype has more than one count but fewer than ten. The V gene is TRBV7-2, the J gene TRBJ2-5, with D possibly being TRBD2 (6 bases). The CDR3 covers 14 residues. V gave up 2 bases and J gave up 9 bases, with 16 bases separating them. Germline CDR1 reads SGHTA; CDR2 reads FQGNSA. The CDR3 DNA reads as TGTGCCAGCAGCTTATCCGGGACCACGGGGGCCCAGTACTTC. Protein product: CASSLSGTTGAQYF.

This clonotype was seen a few times. The rearrangement uses TRBV7-3 and TRBJ2-3, with TRBD1 as a possible D gene (6 bases). Germline V gene lookup returns CDR1 SGHTA and CDR2 FQGTGA. This CDR3 comprises 15 residues. V was cut by 5 bases and J by 3 bases, with 15 bases left in between. CDR3 sequence reads: CASSPLGAGTDTQYF. The CDR3 nucleotides are TGTGCCAGCAGCCCGTTGGGGGCAGGGACAGATACGCAGTATTTT.

This clonotype showed up just a few times. V and J are TRBV20-1 and TRBJ2-7; D remains unclear. CDR1 DFQATT and CDR2 SNEGSKA come from the germline V gene (reference sequence). The CDR3 has 15 amino acids. V was shortened by 5 bases and J by 0 bases, with 17 bases between the two germline ends. The CDR3 sequence is CSASRASLASYEQYV. CDR3 in DNA: TGCAGTGCTTCCCGGGCCAGCCTCGCCTCCTACGAGCAGTACGTC.

This chain connects TRBV18 to TRBJ2-6; no clear D gene. Trimming cost V 2 bases and J 1 base, with 6 bases left between them. This CDR3 has 15 residues. Germline CDR1 reads KGHSH; CDR2 reads LQKENI. DNA for the CDR3: TGTGCCAGCTCACCAGTGGAGTCTGGGGCCAACGTCCTGACTTTC. It yields the protein CASSPVESGANVLTF.

The chain couples TRBV10-3 to TRBJ2-5, with D tentatively TRBD2 (5 bases). V was pared by 7 bases and J by 2 bases, with 11 bases between. The CDR3 length is 13 residues. The germline V gene has CDR1 ENHRY and CDR2 SYGVKD. The CDR3 here is CAIMSGQQETQYF. In DNA, the CDR3 is TGTGCCATCATGAGCGGCCAACAAGAGACCCAGTACTTC.

This clonotype turned up a few times. The J gene is TRBJ1-6, the V gene TRBV28; D not certain. The V end was cut by 6 bases, the J end by 0 bases, with 9 bases between. Germline CDR1 and CDR2: MDHEN and SYDVKM. This CDR3 contains 15 residues. The CDR3: CASSPRGSYNSPLHF. CDR3 in DNA: TGTGCCAGCAGCCCGCGGGGCTCCTATAATTCACCCCTCCACTTT. The complete variable domain, with remaining parts taken from reference TRBV28 and TRBJ1-6, reads DVKVTQSSRYLVKRTGEKVFLECVQDMDHENMFWYRQDPGLGLRLIYFSYDVKMKEKGDIPEGYSVSREKKERFSLILESASTNQTSMYLCASSPRGSYNSPLHFGNGTRLTVT.

The chain combines TRBV7-9 with TRBJ2-1; D is perhaps TRBD2 (6 bases). Germline loops: CDR1 SEHNR, CDR2 FQNEAQ (reference sequence). The ends were cut back, 7 bases at V and 6 bases at J, with 13 bases in the middle. CDR3 length equals 13 residues. CDR3 region: CASMEGGFNEQFF. The DNA of the CDR3 is TGTGCCAGCATGGAGGGTGGGTTCAATGAGCAGTTCTTC.

Regarding this clonotype: Relative to the germline gene, one junction end is altered; a read error may explain this. The chain uses TRBV5-1 and TRBJ2-5; the D call may be TRBD1 or TRBD2 (5 bases each). Germline V gene data show CDR1 as SGHRS and CDR2 as YFSETQ. CDR3 length: 14 amino acids. Written as DNA, the CDR3 is TGCGCCAGCAGATTGGGCAGGGCGGGAGAGACCCAGTACTTC. Its protein is CASRLGRAGETQYF.

V usage is TRBV27 and J usage is TRBJ2-7; possible D gene TRBD2, 6 bases. Trimming stripped 8 bases from V and 7 bases from J, with 18 bases between. Per the germline V gene, CDR1 is MNHEY and CDR2 is SMNVEV (reference sequence). The CDR3 runs to 13 residues. The CDR3 sequence is CASGGTRTGEQYF. In DNA form, the CDR3 reads TGTGCCAGCGGGGGGACCCGAACGGGGGAGCAGTACTTC.

The J gene is TRBJ1-1, the V gene TRBV11-3; 10 bases match TRBD1. The J segment lost 4 bases and the V segment lost 1 base, leaving 0 bases of the junction unmatched. The CDR3 extends over 14 amino acids. From germline, CDR1 is SGHNT and CDR2 YENEEA. CDR3 sequence: CASSLGDRGTEAFF. In DNA, the CDR3 is TGTGCCAGCAGCTTAGGGGACAGGGGCACTGAAGCTTTCTTT.

The V gene is TRBV6-5, the J gene TRBJ1-2; D not resolved. The CDR3 has 15 amino acids. V lost 2 bases and J lost 4, with 14 bases in between. CDR1 MNHEY and CDR2 SVGAGI come from the germline V gene. The CDR3 sequence: CASSYLAADFYGYTF. CDR3 nucleotides: TGTGCCAGCAGTTACCTTGCCGCCGACTTCTATGGCTACACCTTC.

This clonotype has a handful of counts. The rearrangement uses TRBV4-2 and TRBJ2-7, with 7 bases aligning to TRBD2. J lost 6 bases, V lost 1 base, and 6 bases had no gene match. Germline assignment: CDR1 LGHNA and CDR2 YNFKEQ. CDR3 length: 14 amino acids. The CDR3 loop is CASSQGTRDSEQYF. DNA of the CDR3: TGTGCCAGCAGCCAAGGGACTAGAGACTCCGAGCAGTACTTC.